A selection of T cell receptor beta chains follows, all from one sample in a study of glioma-infiltrating T cells after dendritic cell vaccination. Using immunoSEQ multiplex PCR, the repertoire was profiled, and TCRdb retains in-frame clones only, with some absent. The data contain roughly 100,000 clones, 90% of them singletons. The sample in question was blood, obtained after dendritic cell vaccination. These receptors all come from a human donor with glioblastoma. Each CDR3 is given with its conserved first and last residue. D genes are given only for firm matches. Only part of the rows carry a size: once, few, many, or a class if the clone is expanded.

V: TRBV5-1
size: .
D: TRBD1
J: TRBJ1-2
DNA: TGCGCCAGCAGCTTGGAATGGACAGGGGGGGACTATGGCTACACCTTC
CDR3: CASSLEWTGGDYGYTF

V: TRBV2
size: .
D: .
J: TRBJ2-3
DNA: TGTGCCAGCAGGAGACAGTCAGATACGCAGTATTTT
CDR3: CASRRQSDTQYF

V: TRBV5-1
size: .
D: .
J: TRBJ1-1
DNA: TGCGCCAGCAGCCATCAGACAGAGAACACTGAAGCTTTCTTT
CDR3: CASSHQTENTEAFF

V: TRBV5-1
size: .
D: TRBD2
J: TRBJ2-1
DNA: TGCGCCAGCAGCCCCTGGGGTAGCGGGAGGGTTTCCTACAATGAGCAGTTCTTC
CDR3: CASSPWGSGRVSYNEQFF

V: TRBV5-4
size: .
D: TRBD2
J: TRBJ2-2
DNA: TGTGCCAGCAGCTTGAATAGCGGGAGTTCCGCCACCGGGGAGCTGTTTTTT
CDR3: CASSLNSGSSATGELFF

V: TRBV7-8
size: few
D: TRBD2
J: TRBJ2-2
DNA: TGTGCCAGCAGCCCGACTAGCGGGAGGTCTAACACCGGGGAGCTGTTTTTT
CDR3: CASSPTSGRSNTGELFF

V: TRBV5-4
size: .
D: TRBD2
J: TRBJ2-1
DNA: TGTGCCAGCAGCTTGGCAGCCGGGGGGGCTGGGTACAATGAGCAGTTCTTC
CDR3: CASSLAAGGAGYNEQFF

V: TRBV10-1
size: once
D: .
J: TRBJ1-2
DNA: TGCGCCAGCAGTGCCGCAGAGGGCTATGGCTACACCTTC
CDR3: CASSAAEGYGYTF

V: TRBV9
size: once
D: .
J: TRBJ2-1
DNA: TGTGCCAGCAGCCAGGCCCCGGGGGGCGGGGGATATTCGGAGCAGTTCTTC
CDR3: CASSQAPGGGGYSEQFF

V: TRBV5-4
size: .
D: .
J: TRBJ1-4
DNA: TGTGCCAGCAGCTTGGCGGGGGGGAATGAAAAACTGTTTTTT
CDR3: CASSLAGGNEKLFF

V: TRBV5-4
size: .
D: .
J: TRBJ2-5
DNA: TGTGCCAGCAGCCCCCGAGAAGCGTTTGAGACCCAGTACTTC
CDR3: CASSPREAFETQYF

V: TRBV6-5
size: .
D: .
J: TRBJ2-3
DNA: TGTGCCAGCAGTTACTCGACGGGAGATACGCAGTATTTT
CDR3: CASSYSTGDTQYF

V: TRBV5-1
size: .
D: .
J: TRBJ2-3
DNA: TGCGCCAGCGCGCCGGGGGGCCTAACAGATACGCAGTATTTT
CDR3: CASAPGGLTDTQYF

V: TRBV5-5
size: once
D: .
J: TRBJ1-2
DNA: TGTGCCAGCAGCAAGGCGGAGGGTGGTGGCTATGGCTACACCTTC
CDR3: CASSKAEGGGYGYTF

V: TRBV28
size: .
D: .
J: TRBJ1-2
DNA: TGTGCCAGCTCCCCTGGGGCAGTTCCTGGCTACACCTTC
CDR3: CASSPGAVPGYTF

V: TRBV28
size: .
D: .
J: TRBJ1-2
DNA: TGTGCCAGCAGGTCCTCTTCGGGGGGCTACGGCTACACCTTC
CDR3: CASRSSSGGYGYTF

V: TRBV15
size: .
D: TRBD2
J: TRBJ2-3
DNA: TGTGCCACCAGCATAGCCCCCTCTATTTTAGGGAGGGCAGATACGCAGTATTTT
CDR3: CATSIAPSILGRADTQYF

V: TRBV11-2
size: .
D: .
J: TRBJ1-1
DNA: TGTGCCAGCAGACAAACCATGAACACTGAAGCTTTCTTT
CDR3: CASRQTMNTEAFF

V: TRBV7-9
size: .
D: TRBD1
J: TRBJ1-1
DNA: TGTGCCAGCAGCTTAGGATTTCGGACAGGCGGAGAGTCTTTCTTT
CDR3: CASSLGFRTGGESFF

V: TRBV29-1
size: .
D: TRBD1
J: TRBJ2-7
DNA: TGCAGCGTTTACAGGGGATACGAGCAGTACTTC
CDR3: CSVYRGYEQYF

V: TRBV6-4
size: .
D: .
J: TRBJ2-7
DNA: TGTGCCAGCAGTGGGGGCCCTTTGGGCTCCTACGAGCAGTACTTC
CDR3: CASSGGPLGSYEQYF

V: TRBV9
size: .
D: TRBD2
J: TRBJ2-1
DNA: TGTGCCAGCAGCGCCCGGACTAGCGAATACAATGAGCAGTTCTTC
CDR3: CASSARTSEYNEQFF

V: TRBV30
size: .
D: .
J: TRBJ2-5
DNA: TGTGCCGTAAGGACAGTCGGAGAGACCCAGTACTTC
CDR3: CAVRTVGETQYF

V: TRBV30
size: .
D: .
J: TRBJ2-3
DNA: TGTGCCTCTTCTCCCGGGGGTTTAGATACGCAGTATTTT
CDR3: CASSPGGLDTQYF

V: TRBV9
size: .
D: .
J: TRBJ2-7
DNA: TGTGCCAGCAGCGTAACAGGCGGCTCCGAGCAGTACTTC
CDR3: CASSVTGGSEQYF

V: TRBV4-1
size: .
D: TRBD1
J: TRBJ2-5
DNA: TGCGCCAGCAGCTGGACAGGGGGCGAGACCCAGTACTTC
CDR3: CASSWTGGETQYF

V: TRBV7-6
size: .
D: TRBD2
J: TRBJ2-1
DNA: TGTGCCAGCAGCTTGGGACCGGGACTAGCAGTGAATGAGCAGTTCTTC
CDR3: CASSLGPGLAVNEQFF

V: TRBV9
size: .
D: .
J: TRBJ2-5
DNA: TGTGCCAGCAGCCCCCGCGGATTCTATCAAGAGACCCAGTACTTC
CDR3: CASSPRGFYQETQYF

V: TRBV7-6
size: .
D: .
J: TRBJ1-3
DNA: TGTGCCAGCAGCTTAACAGGGAGCTCTGGAAACACCATATATTTT
CDR3: CASSLTGSSGNTIYF

V: TRBV7-9
size: .
D: .
J: TRBJ2-5
DNA: TGTGCCAGCAGCAAACGAATAGGACGGGAGGAGACCCAGTACTTC
CDR3: CASSKRIGREETQYF

V: TRBV6-5
size: .
D: .
J: TRBJ1-3
DNA: TGTGCCAGCACGGCAGGGATAATCGGAAACACCATATATTTT
CDR3: CASTAGIIGNTIYF

V: TRBV19
size: .
D: TRBD1
J: TRBJ1-2
DNA: TGTGCCAGTAGTACCAACAGGGGGGCAAACTATGGCTACACCTTC
CDR3: CASSTNRGANYGYTF

V: TRBV9
size: .
D: TRBD1
J: TRBJ2-2
DNA: TGTGCCAGCAGCGTAGGACAGGGGGCCAACACCGGGGAGCTGTTTTTT
CDR3: CASSVGQGANTGELFF

V: TRBV5-1
size: .
D: TRBD2
J: TRBJ2-3
DNA: TGCGCCAGCAGTAAGGGGCGGGGGGACACAGATACGCAGTATTTT
CDR3: CASSKGRGDTDTQYF

V: TRBV11-2
size: .
D: .
J: TRBJ1-5
DNA: TGTGCCAGCAGCCATTCGGGCAATCAGCCCCAGCATTTT
CDR3: CASSHSGNQPQHF

V: TRBV19
size: .
D: TRBD1
J: TRBJ1-2
DNA: TGTGCCAGTAGTTCCCGGGACAGGGCTAACTATGGCTACACCTTC
CDR3: CASSSRDRANYGYTF

V: TRBV6-5
size: .
D: .
J: TRBJ1-6
DNA: TGTGCCAGCAGTTACTCGCGGTATAATCCACCCCTCCACTTT
CDR3: CASSYSRYNPPLHF

V: TRBV19
size: .
D: TRBD1
J: TRBJ1-2
DNA: TGTGCCAGTAGGGGGGAAGTCGACAGGGGGCTTAGCTACACCTTC
CDR3: CASRGEVDRGLSYTF

V: TRBV7-8
size: .
D: .
J: TRBJ1-1
DNA: TGTGCCAGCAGCTTAGACATCGACACTGAAGCTTTCTTT
CDR3: CASSLDIDTEAFF

V: TRBV12-5
size: .
D: TRBD2
J: TRBJ2-1
DNA: TGTGCTAGTGGTTTAGCGGGGGTATACAATGAGCAGTTCTTC
CDR3: CASGLAGVYNEQFF

V: TRBV6-5
size: .
D: .
J: TRBJ2-1
DNA: TGTGCCAGCAGTTTACAGGGACGCGGCGACAATGAGCAGTTCTTC
CDR3: CASSLQGRGDNEQFF

V: TRBV4-2
size: .
D: .
J: TRBJ2-7
DNA: TGTGCCAGCAGTCAACCTAGCGTGTCCTACGAGCAGTACTTC
CDR3: CASSQPSVSYEQYF